The rows below give T cell receptor beta chains drawn from one sample of a study of breast tumors, draining lymph nodes, adjacent tissues. Via MiXCR, TCRdb re-called the multiplex PCR reads, giving one row per CDR3 protein. This sample has 150,000 to 250,000 distinct CDR3 sequences, with 31% found just once. Sequenced: axillary lymph node tissue. These receptors originate from a female donor with breast cancer. Some clones in this sample may be carry-over from other donors' samples. Each CDR3 is given with its conserved first and last residue. A D gene is named only where the DNA matches it firmly.

d_call,v_call,cdr3_aa
TRBD1,TRBV20-1,CSAGTGVGYTF
NA,TRBV20-1,CSVSGAGDTEAFF
TRBD2,TRBV18,CASSPLSGGTDTQYF
NA,TRBV15,CATSKGSNQPQHF
TRBD1,TRBV6-6,CASRAPGQNYGYTF
NA,TRBV5-8,CASILPYEQYF
TRBD1,TRBV2,CASKTGDPYNEQLF
TRBD1,TRBV6-6,CASSYRDRDSNQPQHF
NA,TRBV19,CASSMTGGQSITDTQYF
TRBD1,TRBV2,CASSEGTGRGIRTQYF
NA,TRBV3-1,CANSPAGTAYTGELFF
NA,TRBV2,CASSMEGGSGNTIYF
TRBD1,TRBV2,CASYEGQGRSPLHF
NA,TRBV7-9,CASSLARRQLLSYNEQFF
NA,TRBV7-2,CASSLGVTLYNEQFF
NA,TRBV9,CASSIQTGWKAEAFF
TRBD1,TRBV20-1,CSARVTGYGSTF
NA,TRBV10-3,CAISESEGETTNYGYTF
TRBD2,TRBV19,CASGGVWNEQFF
TRBD2,TRBV7-6,CASSLGLAGKGEQYF
TRBD1,TRBV4-1,CASSRYRGSYGYTF
TRBD2,TRBV9,CASARGLAGGLVSDTQYF
NA,TRBV28,CASSSSPGQPFSSGPGGELFF
NA,TRBV13,CASRSAGEPGYGYTF
NA,TRBV12-3/TRBV12-4,CACSLLQGSYSNQPQHF
NA,TRBV19,CASSTGGDEKLFF
TRBD2,TRBV7-7,CASSKGLAGTTDTQYF
NA,TRBV2,CASSGSLRGGQYF
TRBD2,TRBV2,CASSLTSGAGELFF
NA,TRBV5-6,CASSLGWTLHETQYF
NA,TRBV24-1,CATSEPNSSGGQETQYF
NA,TRBV30,CAWSSTYGYTF
TRBD1,TRBV29-1,CSSQMGTGGSSTEAFF
TRBD1,TRBV19,CASSPGRTGGGDEQYF
TRBD2,TRBV20-1,CSVGAVGGRAGYEQYF
TRBD2,TRBV7-3,CASSLAGGRKDTQYF
TRBD2,TRBV10-3,CAIKKVGGVAGHEQYF
NA,TRBV4-2,CASSQELVEGGYEQYF
TRBD2,TRBV20-1,CSATSGLAGNEQYF
NA,TRBV19,CATSATPGNTIYF
TRBD1,TRBV5-1,CASSDRENYEQYF
NA,TRBV7-9,CASSAGTFNYEQYF